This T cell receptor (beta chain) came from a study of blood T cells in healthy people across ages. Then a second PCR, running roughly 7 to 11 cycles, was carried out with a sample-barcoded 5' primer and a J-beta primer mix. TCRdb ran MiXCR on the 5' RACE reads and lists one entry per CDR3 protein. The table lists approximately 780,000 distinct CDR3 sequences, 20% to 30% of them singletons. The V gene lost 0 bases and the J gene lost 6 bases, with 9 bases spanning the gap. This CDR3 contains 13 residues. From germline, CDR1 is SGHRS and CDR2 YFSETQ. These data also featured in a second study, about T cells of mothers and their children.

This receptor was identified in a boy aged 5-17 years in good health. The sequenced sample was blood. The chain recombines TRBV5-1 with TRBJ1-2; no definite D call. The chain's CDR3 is CASSLVREDGYTF. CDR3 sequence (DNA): TGCGCCAGCAGCTTGGTGCGGGAGGATGGCTACACCTTC.